The subject of this entry is one T cell receptor beta chain. The source of the sample is a study of blood T cell repertoires in COVID-19. The CDR3 covers 15 residues. Germline V gene sequence: CDR1 SNHLY, CDR2 FYNNEI. V lost 6 bases, J lost 2 bases, and 5 bases stayed unmatched. The protocol was immunoSEQ multiplex PCR, while the TCRdb copy is restricted to in-frame clones and leaves out a portion. Among approximately 61,000 clones listed, around 81% were seen once. This chain connects TRBV2 to TRBJ2-2; TRBD1 matches 8 bases. The sequence was collected from a man aged 65 to 85 with acute or convalescent COVID-19. The sample comprised peripheral blood. CDR3 sequence reads: CASSSDRGNTGELFF. CDR3 nucleotide sequence: TGTGCCAGCAGCTCCGACAGGGGAAACACCGGGGAGCTGTTTTTT.